The 29 T cell receptor beta chains below come from one sample, sequenced in a study of CD8 T cells in ankylosing spondylitis. From the 5' RACE reads, TCRdb called clonotypes with MiXCR, one entry per CDR3 protein. The table records about 340,000 distinct CDR3 sequences, roughly 15% of them present only once. The sequenced material came from blood, either unsorted or a sorted T cell fraction (not recorded which). All receptors derive from a male donor with ankylosing spondylitis or in good health (not recorded which).

The chain is built from TRBV20-1 and TRBJ1-1, with a possible D match to TRBD1 (6 bases). Germline lookup yields CDR1 DFQATT and CDR2 SNEGSKA (reference sequence). The CDR3 has 15 amino acids. The germline V and J ends were trimmed by 5 bases and 1 base, with 17 bases remaining between them. The CDR3 reads CSAVPLSRGNTEAFF. DNA for the CDR3: TGCAGTGCTGTTCCACTATCCAGGGGGAACACTGAAGCTTTCTTT.

The V call is TRBV3-1, the J call TRBJ2-2; TRBD2 might be the D (6 bases). Trimming removed 7 bases at V and 7 bases at J, with 13 bases between. The germline gives CDR1 LGHDT, CDR2 YNNKEL (reference sequence). The CDR3 covers 13 residues. CDR3 in amino acids: CASTAGRNGELFF. The CDR3 nucleotides read TGTGCCAGCACGGCGGGGCGAAACGGGGAGCTGTTTTTT. The variable domain in full, completed from reference TRBV3-1 and TRBJ2-2, reads DTAVSQTPKYLVTQMGNDKSIKCEQNLGHDTMYWYKQDSKKFLKIMFSYNNKELIINETVPNRFSPKSPDKAHLNLHINSLELGDSAVYFCASTAGRNGELFFGEGSRLTVL.

The sample holds a few counts of this clonotype. V and J are TRBV7-2 and TRBJ2-2, with unresolved D. This CDR3 region has 14 residues. The germline CDR1 and CDR2 sequences are SGHTA and FQGNSA. Trimming stripped 4 bases from V and 0 bases from J, with 6 bases between. The CDR3 here is CASSSPSNTGELFF. For the CDR3, the DNA is TGTGCCAGCAGCTCGCCTTCGAACACCGGGGAGCTGTTTTTT. Complete variable domain (other parts from reference TRBV7-2 and TRBJ2-2): GAGVSQSPSNKVTEKGKDVELRCDPISGHTALYWYRQSLGQGLEFLIYFQGNSAPDKSGLPSDRFSAERTGGSVSTLTIQRTQQEDSAVYLCASSSPSNTGELFFGEGSRLTVL.

J is TRBJ2-3 and V is TRBV20-1; D might be TRBD2 (5 bases). Germline V gene sequence: CDR1 DFQATT, CDR2 SNEGSKA (reference sequence). V dropped 6 bases and J dropped 4 bases, with 20 bases sitting between them. The CDR3 consists of 15 residues. DNA for the CDR3: TGCAGTGCAGGAAGAGGAGCGGTCGGGGCAGATACGCAGTATTTT. Translation: CSAGRGAVGADTQYF.

This clonotype was seen repeatedly, ten times or more. The rearrangement joins TRBV4-2 to TRBJ1-5; D might be TRBD1 (6 bases). V lost 1 base and J 2 bases, leaving 6 bases between the germline ends. There are 14 residues in the CDR3. Germline V gene lookup returns CDR1 LGHNA and CDR2 YNFKEQ. The CDR3 region has the DNA TGTGCCAGCAGCCAAGGACAGGGCAATCAGCCCCAGCATTTT. Its translation is CASSQGQGNQPQHF.

This clonotype came up many times. This rearrangement joins TRBV2 to TRBJ1-5, with a tentative D call TRBD1 (5 bases). V was cut by 4 bases and J by 0 bases, with 13 bases left in between. There are 16 residues in the CDR3. Germline CDR1 SNHLY, CDR2 FYNNEI. The chain's CDR3 is CASSVGTDYSNQPQHF. The CDR3 coding sequence is TGTGCCAGCAGTGTTGGGACGGACTATAGCAATCAGCCCCAGCATTTT.

This rearrangement joins TRBV6-1 to TRBJ1-2; D gene uncertain. Germline-derived CDR1 and CDR2 are MNHNS and SASEGT. This CDR3 is 13 amino acids long. V lost 6 bases to trimming and J lost 4 bases, with 12 bases between them. The CDR3 sequence: CASSGSASYGYTF. The CDR3 DNA reads TGTGCCAGCAGCGGGTCAGCGTCCTATGGCTACACCTTC.

This clonotype was seen many times. This sequence joins TRBV12-3 or TRBV12-4 and TRBJ2-7; the D is unclear. V was shortened by 7 bases and J by 2 bases, with 12 bases between the two germline ends. This CDR3 comprises 13 residues. In nucleotides, the CDR3 is TGTGCCAGCAAGTTTGGAATCCCCTACGAGCAGTACTTC. The encoded protein is CASKFGIPYEQYF.

Ten or more counts support this clonotype. The chain combines TRBV27 with TRBJ2-2; weak D call: TRBD2 (7 bases). Trimming took off 7 bases at V and 6 bases at J, with 15 bases between the two ends. The germline gives CDR1 MNHEY, CDR2 SMNVEV (reference sequence). The CDR3 runs to 14 residues. The CDR3 nucleotides read TGTGCCAGCACTACGCAGGGGAGGGCCGGGGAGCTGTTTTTT. This codes for CASTTQGRAGELFF.

This clonotype has just a few counts. This rearrangement joins TRBV4-2 to TRBJ2-5; 12 nucleotides match TRBD2. Trimming at V came to 6 bases and at J to 4 bases, leaving 3 bases not matched to a gene. The CDR3 sequence is 14 residues long. Germline-derived CDR1 and CDR2 are LGHNA and YNFKEQ. The CDR3 DNA sequence: TGTGCCAGCAGTACGGGACTAGCGGGAGAGACCCAGTACTTC. Its protein is CASSTGLAGETQYF.

The rearrangement joins TRBV3-1 to TRBJ1-6, with 7 positions matching TRBD1. J was trimmed by 4 bases and V by 4 bases; bases with no gene match: 4. Looked up from germline, CDR1 is LGHDT and CDR2 is YNNKEL (reference sequence). The CDR3 consists of 15 residues. DNA for the CDR3: TGTGCCAGCAGCCGGGACAGCCCGTATAATTCACCCCTCCACTTT. Its protein is CASSRDSPYNSPLHF.

In this sample, this clonotype turned up once. This chain joins TRBV5-1 and TRBJ2-6; 9 bases are shared with TRBD1. Germline CDR1 is SGHRS and CDR2 is YFSETQ. V gave up 4 bases and J gave up 4 bases; unmatched junction bases: 6. This CDR3 has 16 amino acids. In nucleotides, the CDR3 is TGCGCCAGCAGCCCACAGGGGGCGCGGGGGGCCAACGTCCTGACTTTC. Translating it yields CASSPQGARGANVLTF.

In its sample, this clonotype was seen many times. J is TRBJ2-1 and V is TRBV3-1, with 10 bases matching TRBD2. Trimming took 8 bases from V and 5 from J; bases not matched to a gene: 9. This CDR3 has 15 residues. Germline-derived CDR1 and CDR2 are LGHDT and YNNKEL (reference sequence). CDR3 amino acids: CASSFSGGTHNEQFF. As DNA, the CDR3 is TGTGCCAGCTCATTTAGCGGGGGGACCCACAATGAGCAGTTCTTC.

This clonotype turned up a few times. The gene calls are TRBV29-1 and TRBJ1-1; D perhaps matches TRBD1 (6 bases). V was clipped by 7 bases and J by 11 bases, with 20 bases between them. Germline CDR1 is SQVTM and CDR2 is ANQGSEA. This CDR3 has 12 residues. CDR3 nucleotide sequence: TGCAGCGGTGGACCGGGACAAGGTGGTGCTTTCTTT. Translated, it gives CSGGPGQGGAFF.

This clonotype has a handful of counts. This chain uses TRBV12-3 or TRBV12-4 with TRBJ2-3; D may match TRBD1 or TRBD2 (6 bases each). CDR3 length: 15 residues. Trimming took off 3 bases at V and 5 bases at J, with 15 bases between the two ends. The CDR3 sequence: CASSFSGGRGDTQYF. Written as DNA, the CDR3 is TGTGCCAGCAGTTTTTCCGGGGGCCGGGGAGATACGCAGTATTTT.

This clonotype was seen only a few times. The chain links TRBV24-1 to TRBJ2-5; D may correspond to TRBD1 or TRBD2 (6 bases each). The CDR3 is made up of 19 amino acids. Trimming stripped 9 bases from V and 5 bases from J, with 33 bases between. CDR1 KGHDR and CDR2 SFDVKD come from the germline V gene. CDR3 protein: CATQCFGDIGGLHRETQYF. For the CDR3, the DNA is TGTGCCACCCAGTGTTTTGGAGACATAGGGGGGCTTCATCGGGAGACCCAGTACTTC.

The rearrangement uses TRBV5-1 and TRBJ2-3, with a possible D match to TRBD1 (5 bases). The ends were cut back, 0 bases at V and 5 bases at J, with 10 bases in the middle. The CDR3 is 14 amino acids. Germline CDR1 and CDR2: SGHRS and YFSETQ. The DNA for the CDR3 is TGCGCCAGCAGCTTGGGGTTTAGGGGAGATACGCAGTATTTT. Its protein product is CASSLGFRGDTQYF. The entire variable domain, with the rest obtained from reference TRBV5-1 and TRBJ2-3, is as follows: KAGVTQTPRYLIKTRGQQVTLSCSPISGHRSVSWYQQTPGQGLQFLFEYFSETQRNKGNFPGRFSGRQFSNSRSEMNVSTLELGDSALYLCASSLGFRGDTQYFGPGTRLTVL.

The V gene is TRBV10-3, the J gene TRBJ2-7; TRBD1 might be the D (6 bases). This CDR3 comprises 15 residues. The germline gives CDR1 ENHRY, CDR2 SYGVKD. V was shortened by 7 bases and J by 3 bases, with 19 bases between the two germline ends. CDR3 DNA sequence: TGTGCCATCAAGGGGTCTGCACAGGGCCTCTACGAGCAGTACTTC. Residues: CAIKGSAQGLYEQYF.

A few counts support this clonotype. The chain combines TRBV7-9 with TRBJ2-3; no firm D call. CDR1 and CDR2 from the germline V gene are SEHNR and FQNEAQ (reference sequence). The length of the CDR3 is 14 residues. V lost 1 base and J lost 2, with 7 bases in between. CDR3 sequence: CASSLEGFTDTQYF. In DNA, the CDR3 is TGTGCCAGCAGCTTAGAGGGCTTCACAGATACGCAGTATTTT.

This clonotype was observed many times. The CDR3: CASSKGVTF. CDR3 nucleotide sequence: TGTGCCAGCAGCAAAGGAGTCACCTTC. This sequence joins TRBV21-1 and TRBJ1-2. TRBV21-1 corresponds to a pseudogene. This CDR3 has 9 residues.

This clonotype was counted only a few times. The chain combines TRBV15 with TRBJ2-1; no definite D call. Trimming pared 0 bases from V and 7 bases from J, leaving 16 bases between. The CDR3 is made up of 16 amino acids. Germline V lookup: CDR1 LNHNV, CDR2 YYDKDF (reference sequence). The CDR3 reads CATSRDWVSNLNEQFF. As DNA, the CDR3 is TGTGCCACCAGCAGAGATTGGGTGTCCAACCTAAATGAGCAGTTCTTC.

This clonotype has a count of ten or more. V gene TRBV10-3 combines with J gene TRBJ1-5; D is ambiguous. Deletions cut 0 bases from V and 7 bases from J, with 13 bases between. The V gene's germline CDR1 is ENHRY and CDR2 SYGVKD. The CDR3 is made up of 15 amino acids. The CDR3 reads CAISESLGQRQPQHF. CDR3 bases: TGTGCCATCAGTGAGTCTTTAGGGCAGCGGCAGCCCCAGCATTTT.

This clonotype was counted only a few times. The chain has TRBV7-2 and TRBJ1-6, with TRBD1 matching over 7 bases. Germline loops: CDR1 SGHTA, CDR2 FQGNSA. The CDR3 covers 14 residues. V lost 3 bases and J lost 10; bases outside the gene matches: 6. This CDR3 is CASSLTGSRSPLHF. DNA of the CDR3: TGTGCCAGCAGCTTGACAGGGAGCCGATCACCCCTCCACTTT.

This sequence joins TRBV20-1 and TRBJ1-5; no reliable D call. The germline gives CDR1 DFQATT, CDR2 SNEGSKA (reference sequence). V dropped 7 bases and J dropped 1 base, with 11 bases sitting between them. CDR3 length: 13 amino acids. This chain's CDR3 is CSGVGISNQPQHF. Written as DNA, the CDR3 is TGCAGTGGAGTGGGGATAAGCAATCAGCCCCAGCATTTT.

The J gene is TRBJ2-5, the V gene TRBV11-1; 9 positions match TRBD2. The V gene's germline CDR1 is SGHAT and CDR2 FQDESV (reference sequence). Trimming took 1 base from V and 1 from J; bases not matched to a gene: 4. The CDR3 has 16 residues. The CDR3 coding sequence is TGTGCCAGCAGCTTAGGACTAGCGGCACTCCAAGAGACCCAGTACTTC. Amino acids: CASSLGLAALQETQYF.

The table lists this clonotype with many counts. The chain combines TRBV5-1 with TRBJ1-2; perhaps TRBD1 as D (6 bases). V lost 4 bases to trimming and J lost 2 bases, with 15 bases between them. Germline loops: CDR1 SGHRS, CDR2 YFSETQ. This CDR3 has 15 amino acids. CDR3 region: CASSISIQGNYGYTF. The CDR3 coding sequence is TGCGCCAGCAGCATATCCATACAGGGAAACTATGGCTACACCTTC. Based on the CDR3 plus reference TRBV5-1 and TRBJ1-2, the full variable domain is KAGVTQTPRYLIKTRGQQVTLSCSPISGHRSVSWYQQTPGQGLQFLFEYFSETQRNKGNFPGRFSGRQFSNSRSEMNVSTLELGDSALYLCASSISIQGNYGYTFGSGTRLTVV.

V is TRBV3-1 and J is TRBJ2-1; D may be TRBD2 (7 bases). This CDR3 is 16 amino acids long. Trimming removed 4 bases from V and 5 bases from J, with 18 bases in between. CDR1 is LGHDT and CDR2 is YNNKEL in the germline V gene (reference sequence). This CDR3 reads CASSPRSGTPNNEQFF. The CDR3 nucleotides read TGTGCCAGCAGCCCCCGAAGCGGGACACCAAACAATGAGCAGTTCTTC.

Only a few counts were recorded for this clonotype. V is TRBV7-2 and J is TRBJ2-5; D is possibly TRBD1 (6 bases). Trimming took off 5 bases at V and 5 bases at J, with 21 bases between the two ends. Per the germline V gene, CDR1 is SGHTA and CDR2 is FQGNSA. This CDR3 comprises 16 residues. Here the CDR3 DNA reads TGTGCCAGCAGCACCAACCTACAGGGCCCAAAGGAGACCCAGTACTTC. Encoded protein: CASSTNLQGPKETQYF.

This clonotype appeared a few times. V gene TRBV5-1 combines with J gene TRBJ1-1; 7 bases are a match to TRBD1. Trimming cost V 5 bases and J 11 bases; bases outside gene matches: 12. Per germline, CDR1 SGHRS and CDR2 YFSETQ. CDR3 length: 13 amino acids. CDR3 nucleotides: TGCGCCAGCAGTTTTAATGGACAGGTAGATGCTTTCTTT. It specifies CASSFNGQVDAFF.